These T cell receptor beta chains were read from a single sample in a study of CD8+ T cells in alopecia areata. The table came from immunoSEQ multiplex PCR; TCRdb's copy has only in-frame clones and leaves some out. The table shows roughly 280,000 clones, with roughly 63% occurring only once. The sequences come from CD4+ T cells sorted from blood, collected at week 52, from a patient treated with tofacitinib. All receptors come from a human donor with alopecia areata. CDR3s include the opening cysteine and the closing phenylalanine or tryptophan. Each record gives: clone size, J gene, D gene, V gene, CDR3 DNA, CDR3 protein. A D gene is named only where the DNA matches it firmly. The listing skips clone size in some rows; elsewhere it reads once, few, many or a size class.

>.|TRBJ1-6|.|TRBV27
TGTGCCAGCGCCCAGGGGTGGAATTCACCCCTCCACTTT
CASAQGWNSPLHF
>few|TRBJ1-1|.|TRBV14
TGTGCCAGCACCCCAGGGCTGAACACTGAAGCTTTCTTT
CASTPGLNTEAFF
>.|TRBJ2-5|.|TRBV4-3
TGCGCCAGCAGCCAAGATCTTCGGGCAGAAGAGACCCAGTACTTC
CASSQDLRAEETQYF
>.|TRBJ2-6|.|TRBV25-1
TGTGCCAGCAGTGAATTTGGAGGGGGCCTGAAAGGGGCCAACGTCCTGACTTTC
CASSEFGGGLKGANVLTF
>.|TRBJ2-5|TRBD2|TRBV7-2
TGTGCCAGCAGCTTAACGGGGGGATACCAAGAGACCCAGTACTTC
CASSLTGGYQETQYF
>.|TRBJ2-7|TRBD1|TRBV6-5
TGTGCCAGCAGTTCTACAGGGGGGAACTACGAGCAGTACTTC
CASSSTGGNYEQYF
>.|TRBJ1-6|TRBD1|TRBV7-2
TGTGCCAGCAGCGGCGGGACAGGCTATAATTCACCCCTCCACTTT
CASSGGTGYNSPLHF
>once|TRBJ2-7|TRBD1|TRBV7-9
TGTGCCAGCAGCTTCTTCTCTCGACAGGGGCTACCCTACGAGCAGTACTTC
CASSFFSRQGLPYEQYF
>.|TRBJ2-7|TRBD1|TRBV29-1
TGCAGCGTGAGGACAGGGAAAGGCGAGCAGTACTTC
CSVRTGKGEQYF
>.|TRBJ2-1|TRBD2|TRBV29-1
TGCAGCGTTGAGGGTGGCGGGGGGCGATACAATGAGCAGTTCTTC
CSVEGGGGRYNEQFF
>many|TRBJ2-3|.|TRBV28
TGTGCCAGCAGTTCACAACAGGGAGGTACAGATACGCAGTATTTT
CASSSQQGGTDTQYF
>.|TRBJ2-5|.|TRBV30
TGTGCCTGGTCCTCCCTAGGTTTTAGGAAAGAGACCCAGTACTTC
CAWSSLGFRKETQYF
>.|TRBJ1-1|.|TRBV30
TGTGCCTGGGCCACGGGACTGAGGACTGAAGCTTTCTTT
CAWATGLRTEAFF